This T cell receptor (beta chain) derives from a study of blood T cell repertoires in COVID-19. CDR3 length: 15 amino acids. From germline, CDR1 is SGHRS and CDR2 YFSETQ. Germline trimming cut 4 bases from V and 5 bases from J; bases unmatched to any gene: 8. Sequenced by immunoSEQ multiplex PCR; TCRdb stores in-frame clones only, minus some. The sample comprises about 350,000 clones, roughly 87% of which are singletons, and 2.5% to 3% rests with the top ten. The rearrangement links TRBV5-1 to TRBJ2-2; the match to TRBD2 covers 7 bases. The sequence was collected from a woman aged 25 to 45 who had recovered from COVID-19. The source material was PBMCs or T cells enriched from blood (not recorded which). CDR3 amino acids: CASSPTDGGTGELFF. The CDR3 DNA is TGCGCCAGCAGCCCCACGGACGGGGGGACCGGGGAGCTGTTTTTT.